The 32 T cell receptor beta chains below were found in one sample sequenced in a study of regulatory T cells in long-lasting Graves disease (dated by TCRdb to the early 2020s). The library relied on multiplex PCR. These reads were obtained on an Illumina HiSeq 4000. To build TCR beta libraries, CDR3 regions were amplified by Arm-PCR using iRepertoire HTBI primers. TCRdb passed the public sequencing reads through fastp at Q25 and MiXCR, retaining productive beta sequences. Identical CDR3 protein sequences are pooled into one entry, listed with their most common genes and DNA. In all, the sample holds roughly 500,000 distinct CDR3 sequences, and about a fifth of those were seen once. Of the sample, under 9% is held by the ten largest clones. Read against the paper, the sample's time point label means: persistent/refractory GD, antithyroid drugs over 5 years with positive TRAb. For both TCR sequencing and RNA sequencing, RNA was extracted from PBMCs in TRIzol.

The sequenced sample was peripheral blood mononuclear cells (PBMCs), obtained when the disease was refractory, from a patient treated with antithyroid drugs. These receptors were collected from a female donor with Graves disease.

The J gene is TRBJ2-7, the V gene TRBV4-1; the D gene could be TRBD1 or TRBD2 (5 bases each). This CDR3 region has 13 residues. The V end lost 3 bases, the J end lost 4 bases, and 10 bases lay between the germline ends. The germline gives CDR1 MGHRA, CDR2 YSYEKL. The CDR3 loop is CASSQGPAYEQYF. CDR3 in DNA: TGCGCCAGCAGCCAGGGACCGGCATACGAGCAGTACTTC.

This clonotype came up many times. The chain carries TRBV11-2 and TRBJ2-7; no clear D gene. V lost 5 bases to trimming and J lost 2 bases, with 10 bases between them. CDR1 is SGHAT, CDR2 FQNNGV, per germline. This CDR3 region has 13 residues. The CDR3 DNA is TGTGCCAGCAGCCCTGCTGCCACCTACGAGCAGTACTTC. This translates into CASSPAATYEQYF.

This clonotype was counted many times. J is TRBJ2-7 and V is TRBV6-1; D is tentatively TRBD1 or TRBD2 (5 bases each). This CDR3 has 16 amino acids. V was pared by 7 bases and J by 0 bases, with 19 bases between. Per the germline V gene, CDR1 is MNHNS and CDR2 is SASEGT. This CDR3 is CASTVAGTGSSYEQYF. As DNA, the CDR3 is TGTGCCAGCACCGTTGCCGGGACGGGGAGCTCCTACGAGCAGTACTTC.

This clonotype showed up just a few times. The J gene is TRBJ2-2, the V gene TRBV7-3; 13 bases fit TRBD2. J lost 1 base, V lost 5 bases, and 10 bases had no gene match. There are 19 residues in the CDR3. Germline CDR1 is SGHTA and CDR2 is FQGTGA. The CDR3 DNA reads as TGTGCCAGCAGCCCGAGGACTAGCGGGGGAGGGAAGAACACCGGGGAGCTGTTTTTT. This gives the protein CASSPRTSGGGKNTGELFF.

To note about this clonotype: This may arise from a read error, as a much more abundant clone is one base away. CDR3 region: CASALWGQGEETLYF. The DNA of the CDR3 is TGTGCCAGCGCCCTTTGGGGACAGGGGGAAGAGACCCTGTACTTC. This rearrangement joins TRBV28 to TRBJ2-5, with 11 bases fitting TRBD1. The CDR3 has 15 amino acids. Germline V gene sequence: CDR1 MDHEN, CDR2 SYDVKM.

V and J are TRBV30 and TRBJ2-7; TRBD1 might be the D (6 bases). Trimming shortened V by 1 base and J by 5 bases, and 12 bases separated the two germline ends. This CDR3 spans 13 amino acids. Germline CDR1 is GTSNPN and CDR2 is SVGIG (reference sequence). CDR3 protein: CAWSEGNRDEQYF. In DNA form, the CDR3 reads TGTGCCTGGAGTGAAGGGAACAGGGACGAGCAGTACTTC.

This clonotype has just a few counts. The chain couples TRBV7-2 to TRBJ2-3; the match to TRBD2 covers 9 bases. Germline lookup yields CDR1 SGHTA and CDR2 FQGNSA. The J segment lost 1 base and the V segment lost 5 bases, leaving 13 bases of the junction unmatched. This CDR3 region has 18 residues. CDR3 region: CASSPHSSGRIGTDTQYF. The CDR3 DNA sequence: TGTGCCAGCAGCCCTCACTCCAGCGGGAGGATTGGCACAGATACGCAGTATTTT.

This clonotype has ten or more counts. V is TRBV6-1 and J is TRBJ1-1; no clear D. The CDR3 length is 14 residues. Germline V gene sequence: CDR1 MNHNS, CDR2 SASEGT. Between the trimmed V and J ends, which lost 5 bases and 1 base, there was a span of 11 bases. Here the CDR3 reads CASSRSWENTEAFF. The CDR3 DNA sequence: TGTGCCAGCAGTCGTTCCTGGGAGAACACTGAAGCTTTCTTT.

This clonotype was counted between two and nine times. The gene calls are TRBV5-8 and TRBJ2-7; D unclear. Trimming removed 4 bases from V and 5 bases from J, with 13 bases in between. The CDR3 extends over 13 amino acids. Per germline, CDR1 SGHTS and CDR2 YDEGEE. This CDR3 reads CASSPWGENEQYF. The CDR3 nucleotides are TGTGCCAGCAGCCCATGGGGTGAAAACGAGCAGTACTTC. The full variable domain, its missing parts supplied by reference TRBV5-8 and TRBJ2-7, is EAGVTQSPTHLIKTRGQQATLRCSPISGHTSVYWYQQALGLGLQFLLWYDEGEERNRGNFPPRFSGRQFPNYSSELNVNALELEDSALYLCASSPWGENEQYFGPGTRLTVT.

The sample holds many counts of this clonotype. The rearrangement joins TRBV28 to TRBJ2-7; a possible D gene is TRBD2 (6 bases). Trimming pared 3 bases from V and 5 bases from J, leaving 14 bases between. The germline CDR1 and CDR2 sequences are MDHEN and SYDVKM. The CDR3 has 14 residues. CDR3 residues: CASSLKLWRDEQYF. CDR3 nucleotides: TGTGCCAGCAGTTTGAAGTTGTGGAGGGACGAGCAGTACTTC.

The chain combines TRBV20-1 with TRBJ2-1; tentatively, D is TRBD2 (6 bases). The CDR3 consists of 16 residues. The V and J ends lost 0 bases and 2 bases respectively, with 14 bases between them. Germline CDR1 is DFQATT and CDR2 is SNEGSKA (reference sequence). The CDR3 region is CSARDLRGVPYNEQFF. The CDR3 DNA reads TGCAGTGCTAGAGATCTGCGGGGAGTCCCCTACAATGAGCAGTTCTTC.

The CDR3 nucleotides read TGTGCCAGCAGTGGACCAGGGGTCGGCGAGCAGTACTTC. Amino acid sequence: CASSGPGVGEQYF. V is TRBV2 and J is TRBJ2-7; TRBD1 might be the D (6 bases). CDR1 and CDR2 from the germline V gene are SNHLY and FYNNEI. This CDR3 has 13 residues. V was pared by 4 bases and J by 6 bases, with 13 bases between. The whole variable domain, remainder taken from reference TRBV2 and TRBJ2-7, is EPEVTQTPSHQVTQMGQEVILRCVPISNHLYFYWYRQILGQKVEFLVSFYNNEISEKSEIFDDQFSVERPDGSNFTLKIRSTKLEDSAMYFCASSGPGVGEQYFGPGTRLTVT.

This clonotype was detected ten times or more. CDR3 bases: TGCAGTGCTAGAGATGGTGGGCGGGAGGCCGGGGAGCAGTACTTC. This translates into CSARDGGREAGEQYF. The chain is built from TRBV20-1 and TRBJ2-7, with TRBD2 matching over 8 bases. This CDR3 region has 15 residues. Germline CDR1 and CDR2: DFQATT and SNEGSKA (reference sequence). Germline trimming cut 0 bases from V and 7 bases from J; bases unmatched to any gene: 11.

The chain recombines TRBV20-1 with TRBJ2-7, with 7 bases fitting TRBD1. CDR1 and CDR2 from the germline V gene are DFQATT and SNEGSKA (reference sequence). The CDR3 is 14 residues long. V lost 4 bases and J lost 6; bases outside the gene matches: 12. DNA for the CDR3: TGCAGTGCTACTCGGACAGGAATGAGGGCCGAGCAGTACTTC. This gives the protein CSATRTGMRAEQYF.

In this sample, this clonotype turned up many times. V and J are TRBV12-3 or TRBV12-4 and TRBJ2-1; D is perhaps TRBD2 (5 bases). V lost 5 bases and J 7 bases, leaving 9 bases between the germline ends. The CDR3 runs to 12 residues. The DNA for the CDR3 is TGTGCCAGCAGTCCCACGGGAAATGAGCAGTTCTTC. Encoded protein: CASSPTGNEQFF.

This clonotype was detected many times. This chain links TRBV7-9 with TRBJ2-5; a weak D match, TRBD2 (6 bases). CDR1 and CDR2 (germline): SEHNR, FQNEAQ (reference sequence). The CDR3 spans 13 residues. The V gene lost 4 bases and the J gene lost 7 bases, with 13 bases spanning the gap. The CDR3 coding sequence is TGTGCCAGCAGCTCACTAGCCTCGTGGACCCAGTACTTC. It translates to CASSSLASWTQYF.

The sample holds many counts of this clonotype. This rearrangement joins TRBV27 to TRBJ2-7; possibly TRBD2 for D (5 bases). The V and J ends lost 10 bases and 5 bases respectively, with 18 bases between them. This CDR3 contains 13 residues. Germline V gene sequence: CDR1 MNHEY, CDR2 SMNVEV (reference sequence). For the CDR3, the DNA is TGTGCCACCCGACTCCTAGAGGGCCACGAGCAGTACTTC. This gives the protein CATRLLEGHEQYF.

The table lists this clonotype with a few counts. The V gene is TRBV5-4, the J gene TRBJ1-1; D is unresolved. This CDR3 contains 12 residues. The germline V and J ends were trimmed by 7 bases and 0 bases, with 7 bases remaining between them. Looked up from germline, CDR1 is SGHNT and CDR2 is YYREEE (reference sequence). The CDR3 loop is CASRTLNTEAFF. As DNA, the CDR3 is TGTGCCAGCCGAACCCTGAACACTGAAGCTTTCTTT.

This clonotype occurred many times. V gene TRBV24-1 combines with J gene TRBJ2-5, with 9 bases matching TRBD1. Germline V CDR1 and CDR2: KGHDR, SFDVKD. The junction had 3 bases not matched to a gene; V was cut back by 1 base and J by 4 bases. The CDR3 is made up of 15 amino acids. Here the CDR3 DNA reads TGTGCCACCAGTGATTTTACAGGGGGCAGAGAGACCCAGTACTTC. It codes for CATSDFTGGRETQYF.

This clonotype was found many times. The chain has TRBV11-2 and TRBJ2-7; maybe TRBD2 (7 bases). CDR3 length: 13 residues. The ends were cut back, 6 bases at V and 4 bases at J, with 13 bases in the middle. Germline CDR1 is SGHAT and CDR2 is FQNNGV. The CDR3 sequence: CASRRGGVYEQYF. As DNA, the CDR3 is TGTGCCAGCAGAAGGGGGGGGGTATACGAGCAGTACTTC.

To note about this clonotype: With a much larger clone just one base away, this may be a read error. J is TRBJ2-5 and V is TRBV11-2; 8 nucleotides agree with TRBD2. J lost 5 bases, V lost 1 base, and 6 bases had no gene match. Per the germline V gene, CDR1 is SGHAT and CDR2 is FQNNGV. CDR3 size: 15 residues. In DNA, the CDR3 is TGTGCCAGCAGCTTAGGGGGACGGGAGGGTGAGACCCAGTACTTC. Amino acid sequence: CASSLGGREGETQYF.

The chain is built from TRBV2 and TRBJ1-5; D call uncertain. Trimming cost V 2 bases and J 7 bases, with 15 bases left between them. There are 15 residues in the CDR3. The germline V gene has CDR1 SNHLY and CDR2 FYNNEI. The CDR3 coding sequence is TGTGCCAGCAGTGAACCCCAGGTTCGTGGGCAGCCCCAGCATTTT. Its protein product is CASSEPQVRGQPQHF.

This clonotype was seen ten or more times. This rearrangement joins TRBV28 to TRBJ2-4; a possible D gene is TRBD1 (6 bases). Deletions cut 8 bases from V and 6 bases from J, with 17 bases between. Germline values: CDR1 MDHEN, CDR2 SYDVKM. The CDR3 runs to 14 residues. The CDR3 protein is CASGLHRVGNIQYF. The CDR3 DNA reads TGTGCCAGCGGGTTACACAGGGTTGGAAACATTCAGTACTTC.

The chain employs TRBV7-6 and TRBJ2-7; 7 bases match TRBD2. CDR1 and CDR2 (germline): SGHVS, FNYEAQ. The CDR3 extends over 16 amino acids. The V and J ends lost 1 base and 4 bases, in that order; junction bases with no gene match: 10. As DNA, the CDR3 is TGTGCCAGCAGCTTAGAACCGGCTAGCGGATTTTACGAGCAGTACTTC. It specifies CASSLEPASGFYEQYF.

This clonotype was found many times. The V call is TRBV28, the J call TRBJ2-2; TRBD1 matches at 7 bases. The V and J ends lost 4 bases and 6 bases, in that order; junction bases with no gene match: 2. The CDR3 has 13 residues. Germline values: CDR1 MDHEN, CDR2 SYDVKM. Written as DNA, the CDR3 is TGTGCCAGCAGTTATGACAGGGCCGGGGAGCTGTTTTTT. Protein sequence: CASSYDRAGELFF.

The CDR3 region has the DNA TGTGCCAGCAGTCCCAGGGAGAAATGGAACATTCAGTACTTC. It yields the protein CASSPREKWNIQYF. The gene calls are TRBV6-1 and TRBJ2-4, with D perhaps matching TRBD1 or TRBD2 (5 bases each). The V gene's germline CDR1 is MNHNS and CDR2 SASEGT. Trimming stripped 5 bases from V and 7 bases from J, with 15 bases between. This CDR3 is built from 14 residues.

This rearrangement joins TRBV19 to TRBJ1-5; D not certain. V lost 7 bases and J lost 7, with 14 bases in between. Looked up from germline, CDR1 is LNHDA and CDR2 is SQIVND (reference sequence). The CDR3 runs to 13 residues. The CDR3 reads CASTNAYQQPQHF. In DNA, the CDR3 is TGTGCCAGTACCAACGCGTATCAACAGCCCCAGCATTTT.

This clonotype came up a few times. The V call is TRBV5-1, the J call TRBJ2-2, with D possibly TRBD2 on 5 matching bases. This CDR3 spans 15 amino acids. Germline V lookup: CDR1 SGHRS, CDR2 YFSETQ. V was shortened by 0 bases and J by 1 base, with 7 bases between the two germline ends. The CDR3 region has the DNA TGCGCCAGCAGCTTGGGACTAATGAACACCGGGGAGCTGTTTTTT. It specifies CASSLGLMNTGELFF.

This chain uses TRBV6-1 with TRBJ2-7; D may be TRBD1 (6 bases). CDR1 MNHNS and CDR2 SASEGT come from the germline V gene. This CDR3 contains 14 residues. V lost 5 bases, J lost 1 base, and 12 bases lay in between. CDR3 coding DNA: TGTGCCAGCAGTCCTCAACAGGGATCCTACGAGCAGTACTTC. This gives the protein CASSPQQGSYEQYF.

This clonotype showed up just once. A much larger clonotype is one base distant, so this may be a read error. The CDR3 does not end in the conserved phenylalanine or tryptophan, so this is likely a read error. DNA for the CDR3: TGTGCCAGCAGCTTAAGGGCATGGGACTCGGCTAGCGGGATGATCGGGGAGCTGTTTTTA. Its protein is CASSLRAWDSASGMIGELFL. J is TRBJ2-2 and V is TRBV11-1; the match to TRBD2 covers 9 bases. After removal of 2 bases from V and 7 bases from J, the junction contained 20 bases not matched to a gene. Germline assignment: CDR1 SGHAT and CDR2 FQDESV (reference sequence). CDR3 length equals 20 residues.

This clonotype was recorded only once. The V gene is TRBV13, the J gene TRBJ1-5; 9 positions agree with TRBD1. V shed 6 bases and J 9 bases; nucleotides not matched to a gene: 12. The CDR3 contains 15 residues. CDR1 and CDR2 from the germline V gene are PRHDT and FYEKMQ (reference sequence). CDR3 in amino acids: CASSNGGQGSLPQHF. The CDR3 DNA reads as TGTGCCAGCAGTAATGGGGGACAGGGATCTTTGCCCCAGCATTTT.

This clonotype was recorded many times. The chain links TRBV6-2 or TRBV6-3 to TRBJ2-2; 11 nucleotides line up with TRBD2. Losses at the gene ends were 0 bases for V and 4 bases for J; bases not matched to a gene: 4. The CDR3 is 17 residues long. The germline gives CDR1 MNHEY, CDR2 SVGEGT. This CDR3 is CASSYSLAGGVTGELFF. The CDR3 DNA follows: TGTGCCAGCAGTTACTCCTTAGCGGGAGGGGTCACCGGGGAGCTGTTTTTT.